Each of the 7 T cell receptor beta chains below was sequenced from the same sample in a study of a mutant IDH1 vaccine in newly diagnosed glioma (dated by TCRdb to the early 2020s). The sample's time point label, decoded: week 5, during vaccination. Each vaccine dose was 300 ug of a 20-mer mutant IDH1 peptide in Montanide, given subcutaneously with topical imiquimod. The method behind the library was the immunoSEQ multiplex PCR assay. TCRdb re-hosts the immuneACCESS table, in-frame sequences only. Its copies lack some clones; in the studies checked, an unresolved V gene accounts for under half of them, and the cause for the rest is not known. The sample records 40,000 to 60,000 clones, roughly 78% of which are singletons. About 1.7% of the sample is held by the ten biggest clonotypes. Their recognized antigens are unknown. This specimen consisted of PBMCs, obtained from a glioma patient whose treatment included an IDH1 peptide vaccine. These receptors came from a woman between 35 and 50 years old with glioma.

This clone was detected once. The chain recombines TRBV6-5 with TRBJ1-5, with D hard to call. Per germline, CDR1 MNHEY and CDR2 SVGAGI. This CDR3 has 15 residues. V was cut by 6 bases and J by 4 bases, with 16 bases left in between. The CDR3 region is CASSPVSLGNQPQHF. The CDR3 DNA follows: TGTGCCAGCAGCCCCGTCTCCTTAGGTAATCAGCCCCAGCATTTT.

CDR3 sequence (DNA): TGTGCCAGCAGCTTAGAGGGGGTAGCCCCCTACAATGAGCAGTTCTTC. It specifies CASSLEGVAPYNEQFF. The genes are TRBV7-9 and TRBJ2-1; TRBD1 might be the D (6 bases). Trimming took off 1 base at V and 2 bases at J, with 12 bases between the two ends. Per the germline V gene, CDR1 is SEHNR and CDR2 is FQNEAQ (reference sequence). The CDR3 has 16 amino acids.

The V and J genes are TRBV7-2 and TRBJ2-3, with D possibly being TRBD2 (6 bases). The CDR3 covers 15 residues. The germline V gene has CDR1 SGHTA and CDR2 FQGNSA. Trimming removed 6 bases at V and 5 bases at J, with 18 bases between. The CDR3 loop is CASRRDSPALDTQYF. DNA of the CDR3: TGTGCCAGCAGACGGGACTCACCTGCCTTAGATACGCAGTATTTT.

The V call is TRBV15, the J call TRBJ2-5; TRBD1 or TRBD2 may be the D gene (5 bases each). The germline CDR1 and CDR2 sequences are LNHNV and YYDKDF (reference sequence). CDR3 length equals 17 residues. With 0 bases removed from V and 7 bases from J, the gap between germline ends came to 21 bases. DNA of the CDR3: TGTGCCACCAGCAGAGAACTTACAGGTTACCCACGGGGGACCCAGTACTTC. This translates into CATSRELTGYPRGTQYF. Looking up the rest from reference TRBV15 and TRBJ2-5 gives the full variable domain: DAMVIQNPRYQVTQFGKPVTLSCSQTLNHNVMYWYQQKSSQAPKLLFHYYDKDFNNEADTPDNFQSRRPNTSFCFLDIRSPGLGDTAMYLCATSRELTGYPRGTQYFGPGTRLLVL.

This chain links TRBV4-1 with TRBJ2-1; no clear D gene. The V and J ends lost 6 bases and 0 bases respectively, with 15 bases between them. Germline CDR1 and CDR2: MGHRA and YSYEKL. The CDR3 contains 16 residues. The CDR3 reads CASSLLTESSYNEQFF. CDR3 in DNA: TGCGCCAGCAGTCTTCTAACAGAGAGCTCCTACAATGAGCAGTTCTTC.

The rearrangement uses TRBV10-1 and TRBJ2-7, with 7 bases aligning to TRBD2. V was pared by 10 bases and J by 0 bases, with 6 bases of the junction left unmatched. The CDR3 sequence is 13 residues long. Germline V CDR1 and CDR2: WNHNN, SYGVQD (reference sequence). In DNA form, the CDR3 reads TGCGCCACCGCGGAGCGGGGCTCCTACGAGCAGTACTTC. Protein product: CATAERGSYEQYF.

The CDR3 nucleotides read TGCGCCAGCAGCTCTTCGGGACCGGGCCCCTACGAGCAGTACTTC. Amino acids: CASSSSGPGPYEQYF. This chain connects TRBV5-1 to TRBJ2-7; TRBD1 or TRBD2 may be the D gene (5 bases each). Per germline, CDR1 SGHRS and CDR2 YFSETQ. CDR3 length: 15 residues. Trimming pared 3 bases from V and 2 bases from J, leaving 15 bases between.